The 12 T cell receptor beta chains below were found in one sample sequenced in a study of blood T cell repertoires in COVID-19 (dated by TCRdb to the early 2020s). Library creation used the immunoSEQ multiplex PCR assay. TCRdb took this table from immuneACCESS and kept in-frame rearrangements with V and J called. Such tables lack part of the clones; where checked against another copy, unresolved V genes explain under half of the gap, and the rest is unexplained. For this sample the table gives 60,000 or so clones, of which approximately 81% were detected only once. The ten largest account for around 13% of the sample. Sequenced input: peripheral blood. The receptors come from a woman of 80 years or more with acute or convalescent COVID-19.

This chain joins TRBV5-6 and TRBJ1-4; D gene unclear. CDR1 is SGHDT and CDR2 is YYEEEE in the germline V gene. V lost 2 bases and J 6 bases, leaving 11 bases between the germline ends. The CDR3 runs to 14 residues. The CDR3 is CASSLWRRHEKLFF. CDR3 bases: TGTGCCAGCAGCTTATGGAGGCGGCATGAAAAACTGTTTTTT.

CDR3 protein: CASSDNRDLSNQPQHF. CDR3 DNA sequence: TGTGCCAGCAGTGACAACAGGGACCTGAGCAATCAGCCCCAGCATTTT. The chain combines TRBV6-1 with TRBJ1-5; possibly TRBD1 for D (6 bases). Deletions cut 3 bases from V and 1 base from J, with 13 bases between. Per the germline V gene, CDR1 is MNHNS and CDR2 is SASEGT. The CDR3 is 16 amino acids.

This clone appeared once. The CDR3 bases are TGTGCCATCAGTGCCGGGAGCTCTGGAAACACCATATATTTT. Residues: CAISAGSSGNTIYF. This chain connects TRBV10-3 to TRBJ1-3; no firm D call. The CDR3 spans 14 residues. Germline assignment: CDR1 ENHRY and CDR2 SYGVKD. V was shortened by 4 bases and J by 0 bases, with 7 bases between the two germline ends.

A few counts support this clone. The chain has TRBV12-3 or TRBV12-4 and TRBJ2-7; possibly TRBD2 for D (7 bases). The CDR3 extends over 12 amino acids. Trimming shortened V by 3 bases and J by 12 bases, and 15 bases separated the two germline ends. The CDR3 is CASSFGRGRLYF. CDR3 coding DNA: TGTGCCAGCAGTTTTGGGCGGGGGCGCCTGTACTTC.

This rearrangement joins TRBV2 to TRBJ1-4; D might be TRBD1 (5 bases). V dropped 4 bases and J dropped 4 bases, with 10 bases sitting between them. The germline CDR1 and CDR2 sequences are SNHLY and FYNNEI. The CDR3 is 14 amino acids. The CDR3, as DNA: TGTGCCAGCAGTGGAGACAGCGTTAATGAAAAACTGTTTTTT. It codes for CASSGDSVNEKLFF.

The chain carries TRBV18 and TRBJ1-3; 7 positions agree with TRBD1. This CDR3 has 17 amino acids. CDR1 is KGHSH and CDR2 is LQKENI in the germline V gene. V lost 4 bases, J lost 0 bases, and 9 bases stayed unmatched. CDR3 coding DNA: TGTGCCAGCTCACGCCTCTCGGGACAGAGCTCTGGAAACACCATATATTTT. It specifies CASSRLSGQSSGNTIYF.

This chain joins TRBV11-2 and TRBJ1-5, with D possibly being TRBD1 (5 bases). CDR1 and CDR2 from the germline V gene are SGHAT and FQNNGV. Trimming shortened V by 6 bases and J by 4 bases, and 16 bases separated the two germline ends. The CDR3 runs 15 residues. CDR3: CASSPGGGRNQPQHF. As DNA, the CDR3 is TGTGCCAGCAGTCCCGGGGGGGGTCGGAATCAGCCCCAGCATTTT.

This chain's CDR3 is CATSAGTANTEAFF. The CDR3 bases are TGTGCCACCAGTGCCGGGACAGCGAACACTGAAGCTTTCTTT. The chain is built from TRBV24-1 and TRBJ1-1; 7 bases align to TRBD1. From germline, CDR1 is KGHDR and CDR2 SFDVKD. V gave up 5 bases and J gave up 1 base; unmatched junction bases: 3. The CDR3 contains 14 residues.

Here the CDR3 DNA reads TGTGCCAGCAGCTGGAGGGACCCTACAAGGGTGTCCTATAATTCACCCCTCCACTTT. This translates into CASSWRDPTRVSYNSPLHF. This chain connects TRBV11-3 to TRBJ1-6; D may be TRBD1 (5 bases). V gave up 4 bases and J gave up 1 base, with 20 bases separating them. This CDR3 has 19 amino acids. Germline CDR1 reads SGHNT; CDR2 reads YENEEA.

The V and J genes are TRBV6-5 and TRBJ1-2; TRBD1 agrees at 8 bases. This CDR3 has 15 residues. Looked up from germline, CDR1 is MNHEY and CDR2 is SVGAGI. V dropped 6 bases and J dropped 3; count of bases not matched to a gene: 9. This CDR3 reads CASSRGTGWDYGYTF. The CDR3 coding sequence is TGTGCCAGCAGCCGAGGGACAGGATGGGACTATGGCTACACCTTC.

This clone was recorded a few times. The chain recombines TRBV21-1 with TRBJ1-1. TRBV21-1 is a listed pseudogene. CDR3 length equals 13 residues. CDR3 residues: CASSSAECNEAFF. The CDR3 DNA is TGTGCCAGCAGCAGCGCGGAATGTAATGAAGCTTTCTTT.

The chain joins TRBV5-1 to TRBJ2-1, with D perhaps matching TRBD2 (6 bases). V was shortened by 3 bases and J by 0 bases, with 7 bases between the two germline ends. The CDR3 totals 14 residues. Germline V gives CDR1 SGHRS, CDR2 YFSETQ. The CDR3 region is CASSSGVSYNEQFF. The DNA of the CDR3 is TGCGCCAGCAGCTCGGGGGTCTCCTACAATGAGCAGTTCTTC.